Listed below are T cell receptor beta chains from one sample, sequenced in a study of cytomegalovirus exposure and HLA in healthy donors. Method: immunoSEQ multiplex PCR; TCRdb's copy keeps in-frame clones and lacks some. Among 100,000 to 150,000 clones listed, roughly three quarters were seen once. The sequencing sample was made of PBMCs. All receptors derive from a woman in her 30s in good health and CMV-seronegative. CDR3s include the opening cysteine and the closing phenylalanine or tryptophan. Each record gives: J gene, V gene, clone size, D gene, CDR3 protein, CDR3 DNA. A D gene is named only where the DNA matches it firmly. Only some rows state a clone size, as once, few, many or a class for expanded clones.

j_gene: TRBJ2-1; v_gene: TRBV2; abundance: .; d_gene: TRBD1; CDR3aa: CASTGGDEQFF; CDR3nt: TGTGCCAGTACAGGGGGCGATGAGCAGTTCTTC
j_gene: TRBJ1-2; v_gene: TRBV7-8; abundance: .; d_gene: TRBD1; CDR3aa: CASSFRTGESSGYTF; CDR3nt: TGTGCCAGCAGCTTCCGGACAGGGGAGTCATCTGGCTACACCTTC
j_gene: TRBJ2-7; v_gene: TRBV7-9; abundance: .; d_gene: .; CDR3aa: CASSLGRGRGEQYF; CDR3nt: TGTGCCAGCAGCTTAGGCAGGGGCCGGGGCGAGCAGTACTTC
j_gene: TRBJ2-2; v_gene: TRBV30; abundance: once; d_gene: .; CDR3aa: CAWSYTRASDTGELFF; CDR3nt: TGTGCCTGGAGCTACACCCGAGCTAGCGACACCGGGGAGCTGTTTTTT
j_gene: TRBJ2-3; v_gene: TRBV5-1; abundance: .; d_gene: .; CDR3aa: CASSPYPLAGAPTDTQYF; CDR3nt: TGCGCCAGCAGCCCGTACCCTCTGGCGGGGGCCCCCACAGATACGCAGTATTTT
j_gene: TRBJ2-1; v_gene: TRBV6-5; abundance: .; d_gene: .; CDR3aa: CASSYRLAMGHEQFF; CDR3nt: TGTGCCAGCAGTTACAGGCTAGCGATGGGGCATGAGCAGTTCTTC
j_gene: TRBJ2-5; v_gene: TRBV28; abundance: .; d_gene: .; CDR3aa: CASSVAGAGIQTQYF; CDR3nt: TGTGCCAGCAGTGTGGCGGGGGCAGGAATACAGACCCAGTACTTC
j_gene: TRBJ1-5; v_gene: TRBV6-1; abundance: .; d_gene: TRBD1; CDR3aa: CASSAGGSQPQHF; CDR3nt: TGTGCCAGCAGTGCAGGGGGCAGCCAGCCCCAGCATTTT
j_gene: TRBJ2-1; v_gene: TRBV10-1; abundance: once; d_gene: .; CDR3aa: CASSEISGRSNEQFF; CDR3nt: TGCGCCAGCAGTGAAATAAGCGGGCGATCCAATGAGCAGTTCTTC
j_gene: TRBJ2-5; v_gene: TRBV7-6; abundance: once; d_gene: .; CDR3aa: CASSSPGETQYF; CDR3nt: TGTGCCAGCAGCTCCCCGGGGGAGACCCAGTACTTC
j_gene: TRBJ1-3; v_gene: TRBV10-3; abundance: .; d_gene: .; CDR3aa: CAISEGSRASGNTIYF; CDR3nt: TGTGCCATCAGTGAGGGAAGCAGGGCTTCTGGAAACACCATATATTTT
j_gene: TRBJ1-1; v_gene: TRBV7-9; abundance: .; d_gene: TRBD1; CDR3aa: CASRSLTGGSSNTEAFF; CDR3nt: TGTGCCAGCAGATCCCTGACAGGGGGATCTTCGAACACTGAAGCTTTCTTT
j_gene: TRBJ2-2; v_gene: TRBV9; abundance: .; d_gene: TRBD2; CDR3aa: CASSVGGGFTGELFF; CDR3nt: TGTGCCAGCAGCGTAGGGGGGGGGTTCACCGGGGAGCTGTTTTTT
j_gene: TRBJ1-3; v_gene: TRBV21-1; abundance: .; d_gene: .; CDR3aa: CASSKPQASTGNTIYF; CDR3nt: TGTGCCAGCAGCAAACCCCAGGCCTCGACTGGAAACACCATATATTTT
j_gene: TRBJ1-6; v_gene: TRBV6-6; abundance: .; d_gene: .; CDR3aa: CASSYRDFNSPLHF; CDR3nt: TGTGCCAGCAGTTACCGAGATTTCAATTCACCCCTCCACTTT
j_gene: TRBJ1-6; v_gene: TRBV11-1; abundance: .; d_gene: TRBD1; CDR3aa: CASSQSGTGVHNSPLHF; CDR3nt: TGTGCCAGCAGCCAGAGTGGGACAGGGGTACATAATTCACCCCTCCACTTT
j_gene: TRBJ1-1; v_gene: TRBV6-1; abundance: .; d_gene: TRBD1; CDR3aa: CASLRQGMNTEAFF; CDR3nt: TGTGCCAGCCTGAGACAGGGGATGAACACTGAAGCTTTCTTT
j_gene: TRBJ2-1; v_gene: TRBV2; abundance: .; d_gene: .; CDR3aa: CASRGQSYNEQFF; CDR3nt: TGTGCCAGCAGGGGGCAATCCTACAATGAGCAGTTCTTC
j_gene: TRBJ2-5; v_gene: TRBV6-5; abundance: .; d_gene: .; CDR3aa: CASSEWQGRETQYF; CDR3nt: TGTGCCAGCAGTGAGTGGCAGGGAAGGGAGACCCAGTACTTC
j_gene: TRBJ2-7; v_gene: TRBV9; abundance: .; d_gene: .; CDR3aa: CASSVGPAGPYEQYF; CDR3nt: TGTGCCAGCAGCGTAGGACCGGCAGGGCCCTACGAGCAGTACTTC
j_gene: TRBJ2-7; v_gene: TRBV5-4; abundance: .; d_gene: .; CDR3aa: CASSLVGVGGIEQYF; CDR3nt: TGTGCCAGCAGCTTGGTCGGCGTCGGAGGTATCGAGCAGTACTTC
j_gene: TRBJ2-1; v_gene: TRBV18; abundance: .; d_gene: .; CDR3aa: CASSWDTSYNEQFF; CDR3nt: TGTGCCAGCTCATGGGACACCTCCTACAATGAGCAGTTCTTC
j_gene: TRBJ2-1; v_gene: TRBV20-1; abundance: .; d_gene: TRBD2; CDR3aa: CSARLAFSMFF; CDR3nt: TGCAGTGCTCGACTAGCGTTCTCCATGTTCTTC
j_gene: TRBJ1-2; v_gene: TRBV27; abundance: .; d_gene: .; CDR3aa: CASTLQAGNPSGYTF; CDR3nt: TGTGCCAGCACTTTACAGGCAGGGAACCCTAGTGGCTACACCTTC
j_gene: TRBJ2-7; v_gene: TRBV7-8; abundance: .; d_gene: .; CDR3aa: CASSSSDEQYF; CDR3nt: TGTGCCAGCAGCTCTAGCGACGAGCAGTACTTC
j_gene: TRBJ2-7; v_gene: TRBV7-9; abundance: few; d_gene: .; CDR3aa: CASTDRLTYEQYF; CDR3nt: TGTGCCAGCACCGACAGGTTGACCTACGAGCAGTACTTC
j_gene: TRBJ2-1; v_gene: TRBV7-9; abundance: once; d_gene: .; CDR3aa: CAIRTPRGNEQFF; CDR3nt: TGTGCCATTCGAACGCCCCGAGGGAATGAGCAGTTCTTC
j_gene: TRBJ2-7; v_gene: TRBV11-1; abundance: .; d_gene: .; CDR3aa: CASRPTAGLTGEQYF; CDR3nt: TGTGCCAGCAGACCGACAGCGGGTTTAACGGGGGAGCAGTACTTC
j_gene: TRBJ2-1; v_gene: TRBV18; abundance: .; d_gene: TRBD2; CDR3aa: CASSPPALAGGLDNEQFF; CDR3nt: TGTGCCAGCTCACCACCGGCGCTAGCGGGAGGGCTTGACAATGAGCAGTTCTTC
j_gene: TRBJ2-1; v_gene: TRBV5-1; abundance: .; d_gene: TRBD2; CDR3aa: CASSIGSSGSLYNEQFF; CDR3nt: TGCGCCAGCAGTATTGGGTCTAGCGGGAGTCTCTACAATGAGCAGTTCTTC
j_gene: TRBJ2-5; v_gene: TRBV29-1; abundance: .; d_gene: .; CDR3aa: CSVVSPHGETQYF; CDR3nt: TGCAGCGTTGTTTCCCCCCACGGGGAGACCCAGTACTTC
j_gene: TRBJ1-5; v_gene: TRBV12-5; abundance: .; d_gene: TRBD1; CDR3aa: CASGFTGTGDNQPQHF; CDR3nt: TGTGCTAGTGGTTTTACCGGGACAGGGGACAATCAGCCCCAGCATTTT
j_gene: TRBJ1-4; v_gene: TRBV27; abundance: .; d_gene: .; CDR3aa: CASSRTNEKLFF; CDR3nt: TGTGCCAGCAGTCGGACTAATGAAAAACTGTTTTTT
j_gene: TRBJ2-7; v_gene: TRBV18; abundance: .; d_gene: .; CDR3aa: CASSPTIEFGQYF; CDR3nt: TGTGCCAGCTCACCTACGATTGAGTTTGGGCAGTACTTC
j_gene: TRBJ1-1; v_gene: TRBV29-1; abundance: few; d_gene: TRBD1; CDR3aa: CSVGGTAFNTEAFF; CDR3nt: TGCAGCGTTGGGGGGACAGCCTTCAACACTGAAGCTTTCTTT
j_gene: TRBJ1-4; v_gene: TRBV27; abundance: .; d_gene: TRBD1; CDR3aa: CASRDNRGRSEKLFF; CDR3nt: TGTGCCAGCAGGGATAACAGGGGGCGAAGCGAAAAACTGTTTTTT
j_gene: TRBJ2-5; v_gene: TRBV9; abundance: .; d_gene: TRBD2; CDR3aa: CASSVGASGGVETQYF; CDR3nt: TGTGCCAGCAGCGTAGGGGCTAGCGGGGGGGTGGAGACCCAGTACTTC
j_gene: TRBJ2-1; v_gene: TRBV19; abundance: medium-sized; d_gene: .; CDR3aa: CASSMANEQFF; CDR3nt: TGTGCCAGTAGTATGGCCAATGAGCAGTTCTTC
j_gene: TRBJ2-1; v_gene: TRBV7-9; abundance: .; d_gene: TRBD1; CDR3aa: CASSRTGPLDNEQFF; CDR3nt: TGTGCCAGCAGCCGGACAGGCCCCCTCGACAATGAGCAGTTCTTC
j_gene: TRBJ2-1; v_gene: TRBV7-9; abundance: .; d_gene: TRBD2; CDR3aa: CASSFQREVFYNEQFF; CDR3nt: TGTGCCAGCAGCTTCCAGCGGGAGGTGTTCTACAATGAGCAGTTCTTC
j_gene: TRBJ2-3; v_gene: TRBV11-2; abundance: .; d_gene: .; CDR3aa: CASSLGTGDTQYF; CDR3nt: TGTGCCAGCAGCTTAGGGACTGGAGATACGCAGTATTTT
j_gene: TRBJ1-2; v_gene: TRBV6-4; abundance: once; d_gene: TRBD1; CDR3aa: CASSRDRNQNYGYTF; CDR3nt: TGTGCCAGCAGCCGGGACAGAAATCAGAACTATGGCTACACCTTC
j_gene: TRBJ2-7; v_gene: TRBV7-2; abundance: .; d_gene: TRBD2; CDR3aa: CASSLGRAYEQYF; CDR3nt: TGTGCCAGCAGCCTAGGGAGGGCCTACGAGCAGTACTTC
j_gene: TRBJ2-7; v_gene: TRBV6-9; abundance: .; d_gene: .; CDR3aa: CASSWSDPYEQYF; CDR3nt: TGTGCCAGCAGTTGGTCAGATCCCTACGAGCAGTACTTC
j_gene: TRBJ2-5; v_gene: TRBV6-5; abundance: .; d_gene: TRBD1; CDR3aa: CASSYRGLGQETQYF; CDR3nt: TGTGCCAGCAGTTACAGGGGGCTGGGGCAAGAGACCCAGTACTTC
j_gene: TRBJ2-7; v_gene: TRBV30; abundance: .; d_gene: .; CDR3aa: CAFFKQKAAYEQYF; CDR3nt: TGTGCTTTTTTCAAGCAGAAGGCGGCATACGAGCAGTACTTC
j_gene: TRBJ2-7; v_gene: TRBV11-2; abundance: .; d_gene: TRBD2; CDR3aa: CASRGLAGGSSSYEQYF; CDR3nt: TGTGCCAGCAGAGGACTAGCGGGAGGCTCCAGCTCCTACGAGCAGTACTTC
j_gene: TRBJ1-1; v_gene: TRBV6-1; abundance: .; d_gene: .; CDR3aa: CASTTYRFGDTEAFF; CDR3nt: TGTGCCAGCACCACCTACCGGTTCGGGGACACTGAAGCTTTCTTT
j_gene: TRBJ2-1; v_gene: TRBV5-4; abundance: .; d_gene: .; CDR3aa: CASSEDTKGEQFF; CDR3nt: TGTGCCAGCAGCGAGGACACTAAGGGCGAGCAGTTCTTC
j_gene: TRBJ1-1; v_gene: TRBV5-1; abundance: .; d_gene: .; CDR3aa: CASSLGQMNTEAFF; CDR3nt: TGCGCCAGCAGCTTGGGACAGATGAACACTGAAGCTTTCTTT
j_gene: TRBJ2-1; v_gene: TRBV15; abundance: .; d_gene: TRBD2; CDR3aa: CATQRDPAYNEQFF; CDR3nt: TGTGCCACCCAGCGGGATCCGGCCTACAATGAGCAGTTCTTC
j_gene: TRBJ1-5; v_gene: TRBV6-6; abundance: once; d_gene: .; CDR3aa: CATTIQGHQPQHF; CDR3nt: TGTGCCACCACAATACAGGGACATCAGCCCCAGCATTTT
j_gene: TRBJ1-2; v_gene: TRBV7-8; abundance: few; d_gene: TRBD1; CDR3aa: CASSPTGGAYGYTF; CDR3nt: TGTGCCAGCAGCCCGACAGGGGGCGCATATGGCTACACCTTC
j_gene: TRBJ2-2; v_gene: TRBV19; abundance: few; d_gene: TRBD1; CDR3aa: CASSMVDRATGELFF; CDR3nt: TGTGCCAGTAGTATGGTGGACAGGGCCACCGGGGAGCTGTTTTTT